This T cell receptor beta chain was identified in a study of T cells after yellow fever vaccination. Study-level results: There was a small share of clonotypes that showed up in both the CD4 and CD8 compartments.

Details on this clonotype: Its specificity is not known.

5'RACE template switching produced TCR cDNA carrying a universal primer site and UMIs. TCRdb used MiXCR to reprocess the 5' RACE reads, holding one entry per CDR3 protein. This table has 310,000 or so distinct CDR3 sequences, around 7% appearing once. The source was PBMCs, collected approximately 47 days after the first yellow fever vaccination. The sequence derives from a man younger than 30 who received the YFV17D yellow fever vaccine.

The CDR3 region is CAISGGSANIQYF. DNA of the CDR3: TGTGCCATCAGCGGGGGGTCAGCAAACATTCAGTACTTC. V and J are TRBV10-3 and TRBJ2-4; 7 bases agree with TRBD2. This CDR3 has 13 residues. In germline, CDR1 is ENHRY, CDR2 SYGVKD. With 6 bases clipped from V and 6 bases from J, the junction kept 5 bases outside the gene matches.